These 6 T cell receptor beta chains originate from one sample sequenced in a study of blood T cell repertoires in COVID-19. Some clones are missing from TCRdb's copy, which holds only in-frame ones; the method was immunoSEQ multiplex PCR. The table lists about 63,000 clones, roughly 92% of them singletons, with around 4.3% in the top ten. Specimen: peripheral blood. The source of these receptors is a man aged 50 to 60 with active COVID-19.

The CDR3 protein is CATSVVAGPDTQYF. In DNA, the CDR3 is TGTGCCACCTCGGTGGTAGCGGGACCAGATACGCAGTATTTT. The rearrangement uses TRBV28 and TRBJ2-3; 8 nucleotides line up with TRBD2. The CDR3 is 14 residues long. With V trimmed by 10 bases and J by 4 bases, 10 bases remained unmatched. From germline, CDR1 is MDHEN and CDR2 SYDVKM.

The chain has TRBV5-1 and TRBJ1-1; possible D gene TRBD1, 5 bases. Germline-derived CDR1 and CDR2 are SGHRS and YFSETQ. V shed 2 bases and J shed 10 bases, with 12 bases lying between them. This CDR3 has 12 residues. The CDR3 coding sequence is TGCGCCAGCAGCTTCAATTTCGGGGGAGCTTTCTTT. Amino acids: CASSFNFGGAFF.

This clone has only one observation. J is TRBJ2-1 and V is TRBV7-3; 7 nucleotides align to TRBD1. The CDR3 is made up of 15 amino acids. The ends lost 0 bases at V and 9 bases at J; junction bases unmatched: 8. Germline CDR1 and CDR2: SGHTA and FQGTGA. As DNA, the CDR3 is TGTGCCAGCAGCTTAACTGACGGGACAGCTCTTGAGCAGTTCTTC. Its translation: CASSLTDGTALEQFF.

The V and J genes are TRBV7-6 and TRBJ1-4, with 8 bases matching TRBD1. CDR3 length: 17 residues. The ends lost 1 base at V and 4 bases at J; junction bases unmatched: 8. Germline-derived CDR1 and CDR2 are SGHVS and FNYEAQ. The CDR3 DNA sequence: TGTGCCAGCAGCTTAGACCCCGGACAGGGCAATAATGAAAAACTGTTTTTT. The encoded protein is CASSLDPGQGNNEKLFF.

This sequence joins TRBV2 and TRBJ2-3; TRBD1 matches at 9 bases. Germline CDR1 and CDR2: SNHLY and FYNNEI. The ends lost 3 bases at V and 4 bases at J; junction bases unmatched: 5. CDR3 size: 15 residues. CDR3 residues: CASSDGTGQADTQYF. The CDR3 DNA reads TGTGCCAGCAGTGATGGGACAGGGCAAGCAGATACGCAGTATTTT.

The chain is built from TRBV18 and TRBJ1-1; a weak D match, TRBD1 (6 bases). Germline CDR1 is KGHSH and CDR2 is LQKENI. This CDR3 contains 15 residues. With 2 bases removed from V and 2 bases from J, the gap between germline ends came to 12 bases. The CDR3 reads CASSPGGQRNTEAFF. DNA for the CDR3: TGTGCCAGCTCACCAGGGGGACAAAGAAACACTGAAGCTTTCTTT. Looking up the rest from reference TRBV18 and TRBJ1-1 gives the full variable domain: NAGVMQNPRHLVRRRGQEARLRCSPMKGHSHVYWYRQLPEEGLKFMVYLQKENIIDESGMPKERFSAEFPKEGPSILRIQQVVRGDSAAYFCASSPGGQRNTEAFFGQGTRLTVV.